This T cell receptor beta chain was sequenced in a study of T cells in Graves' hyperthyroidism and ophthalmopathy. Whole-study context: Peripheral blood collection took place at initial diagnosis, before any treatment.

Turning to this clonotype: Compared with germline, one end of the junction differs, possibly owing to a read error.

Germline CDR1 LGHDT, CDR2 YNNKEL (reference sequence). This CDR3 comprises 15 residues. Orbital computed tomography and thyroid ultrasound, together with serum TRAb and thyroxine and clinical symptoms, were used for diagnoses. RNA transcripts provided the source from which TCR beta CDR3 regions were amplified. HTBI primers were employed in a first-round RT-PCR of the TCR CDR3. TCRdb passed the multiplex PCR reads through MiXCR, listing each CDR3 protein once. The sample has fewer than 400,000 distinct CDR3 sequences; roughly 13% are singletons. This TCR was recovered from a man between 45 and 60 years old with Graves' ophthalmopathy. V and J are TRBV3-1 and TRBJ2-5; D is ambiguous. Input material: blood. CDR3 DNA sequence: TGTGCCGGCAGCCAAGATAGAGTAGACCGAGAGGCCCAGTACTTC. Encoded protein: CAGSQDRVDREAQYF.